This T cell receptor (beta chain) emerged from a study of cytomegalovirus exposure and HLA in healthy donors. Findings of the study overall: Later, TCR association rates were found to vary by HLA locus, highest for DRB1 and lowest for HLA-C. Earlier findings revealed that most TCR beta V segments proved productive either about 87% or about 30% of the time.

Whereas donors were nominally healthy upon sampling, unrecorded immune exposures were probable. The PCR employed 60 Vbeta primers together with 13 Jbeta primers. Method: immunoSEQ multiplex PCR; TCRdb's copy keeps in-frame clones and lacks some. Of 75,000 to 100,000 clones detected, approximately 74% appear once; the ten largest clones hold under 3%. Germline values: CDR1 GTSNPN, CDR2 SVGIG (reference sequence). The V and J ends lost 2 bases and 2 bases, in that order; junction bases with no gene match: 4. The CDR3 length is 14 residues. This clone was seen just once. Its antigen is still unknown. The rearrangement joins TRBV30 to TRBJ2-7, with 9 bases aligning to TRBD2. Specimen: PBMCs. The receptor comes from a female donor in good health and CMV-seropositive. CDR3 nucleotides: TGTGCCTGGAGTCACGCGGGAGGGGCCTACGAGCAGTACTTC. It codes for CAWSHAGGAYEQYF.